The 17 T cell receptor beta chains reported below all come from one sample, sequenced in a study of CD8 T cells in Susac syndrome. With random hexamers, reverse transcription was performed on about 0.45 to 1 ug of RNA. TCRdb called the immunoSEQ multiplex PCR reads again in MiXCR, with one record for every CDR3 protein. Counted here are more than 100,000 distinct CDR3 sequences, 96% occurring once; the ten biggest clones make up less than 0.15%. The sequenced sample was CD4+ T cells from PBMCs. These receptors were obtained from a human donor with Susac syndrome.

The rearrangement links TRBV24-1 to TRBJ1-1; a weak D match, TRBD1 (6 bases). V was clipped by 3 bases and J by 2 bases, with 12 bases between them. There are 15 residues in the CDR3. In germline, CDR1 is KGHDR, CDR2 SFDVKD. The CDR3 region has the DNA TGTGCCACCAGTGATCCCGCACAGGGAAACACTGAAGCTTTCTTT. This encodes CATSDPAQGNTEAFF.

This sequence joins TRBV7-9 and TRBJ2-5; the D gene is possibly TRBD2 (5 bases). Germline V gives CDR1 SEHNR, CDR2 FQNEAQ (reference sequence). V lost 5 bases, J lost 5 bases, and 12 bases lay in between. CDR3 length: 13 amino acids. The CDR3 DNA reads TGTGCCAGCAGCCGCGAGGGTGGTGAGACCCAGTACTTC. The encoded protein is CASSREGGETQYF.

The genes are TRBV30 and TRBJ2-5; D gene uncertain. The germline CDR1 and CDR2 sequences are GTSNPN and SVGIG (reference sequence). V was pared by 0 bases and J by 1 base, with 6 bases between. The CDR3 has 13 amino acids. Written as DNA, the CDR3 is TGTGCCTGGAGTGTACGCAGCCAAGAGACCCAGTACTTC. Protein: CAWSVRSQETQYF.

The J gene is TRBJ2-3, the V gene TRBV20-1; no clear D. The ends were cut back, 4 bases at V and 5 bases at J, with 7 bases in the middle. This CDR3 is built from 11 residues. Germline assignment: CDR1 DFQATT and CDR2 SNEGSKA (reference sequence). The CDR3 sequence is CSATNQDTQYF. DNA of the CDR3: TGCAGTGCTACGAACCAAGATACGCAGTATTTT.

This chain joins TRBV9 and TRBJ2-7; D call uncertain. The CDR3 sequence is 13 residues long. Trimming cost V 0 bases and J 6 bases, with 10 bases left between them. Germline V gene data show CDR1 as SGDLS and CDR2 as YYNGEE. CDR3 DNA: TGTGCCAGCAGCGTAGACTCTAGATCCGAGCAGTACTTC. Translating gives CASSVDSRSEQYF.

The chain uses TRBV3-1 and TRBJ2-5; no clear D gene. CDR1 and CDR2 (germline): LGHDT, YNNKEL (reference sequence). This CDR3 region has 12 residues. The V and J ends lost 6 bases and 2 bases respectively, with 7 bases between them. CDR3 DNA: TGTGCCAGCAGAGCTTTTCAAGAGACCCAGTACTTC. It encodes CASRAFQETQYF.

The V and J genes are TRBV30 and TRBJ1-2; 10 nucleotides align to TRBD1. CDR1 is GTSNPN and CDR2 is SVGIG in the germline V gene (reference sequence). The V gene end was trimmed by 0 bases and the J gene end by 6 bases; junction bases not matched to a gene: 1. This CDR3 contains 13 residues. CDR3 protein: CAWSVGTGDGYTF. CDR3 DNA: TGTGCCTGGAGTGTAGGGACAGGGGATGGCTACACCTTC.

V and J are TRBV29-1 and TRBJ1-1; D possibly corresponds to TRBD1 (5 bases). Germline V CDR1 and CDR2: SQVTM, ANQGSEA. The CDR3 runs 13 residues. V gave up 4 bases and J gave up 1 base, with 10 bases separating them. This chain's CDR3 is CSVVPGGNTEAFF. CDR3 DNA sequence: TGCAGCGTTGTGCCGGGGGGGAACACTGAAGCTTTCTTT.

The gene calls are TRBV4-1 and TRBJ2-1; 11 nucleotides line up with TRBD2. Trimming removed 2 bases from V and 2 bases from J; junction bases left unmatched: 2. This CDR3 has 16 amino acids. The germline V gene has CDR1 MGHRA and CDR2 YSYEKL. The CDR3 here is CASSQLTSGTYNEQFF. CDR3 in DNA: TGCGCCAGCAGCCAACTGACTAGCGGGACCTACAATGAGCAGTTCTTC.

This clonotype occurred once. The chain is built from TRBV5-1 and TRBJ2-1; D gene ambiguous. This CDR3 is built from 13 residues. Trimming shortened V by 2 bases and J by 9 bases, and 12 bases separated the two germline ends. The germline V gene has CDR1 SGHRS and CDR2 YFSETQ. CDR3 residues: CASSLARHGEQFF. For the CDR3, the DNA is TGCGCCAGCAGCTTAGCTAGACATGGTGAGCAGTTCTTC. Combining the CDR3 with reference TRBV5-1 and TRBJ2-1 gives the whole variable domain KAGVTQTPRYLIKTRGQQVTLSCSPISGHRSVSWYQQTPGQGLQFLFEYFSETQRNKGNFPGRFSGRQFSNSRSEMNVSTLELGDSALYLCASSLARHGEQFFGPGTRLTVL.

CDR3 amino acids: CASSFTGTGNTEAFF. The CDR3 DNA reads as TGTGCCAGCAGCTTCACCGGGACAGGGAACACTGAAGCTTTCTTT. The J gene is TRBJ1-1, the V gene TRBV5-4; 8 bases map to TRBD1. Trimming took 2 bases from V and 1 from J; bases not matched to a gene: 4. Germline V gives CDR1 SGHNT, CDR2 YYREEE (reference sequence). This CDR3 has 15 residues.

The chain is built from TRBV6-1 and TRBJ1-5, with TRBD1 as a possible D gene (6 bases). This CDR3 has 13 residues. The V end lost 6 bases, the J end lost 5 bases, and 11 bases lay between the germline ends. Germline values: CDR1 MNHNS, CDR2 SASEGT. The CDR3 loop is CASSIRGDQPQHF. CDR3 DNA sequence: TGTGCCAGCAGCATCAGGGGAGATCAGCCCCAGCATTTT.

The rearrangement links TRBV6-6 to TRBJ2-1; the D gene is possibly TRBD2 (6 bases). Germline CDR1 and CDR2: MNHNY and SVGAGI (reference sequence). The CDR3 is made up of 13 amino acids. Trimming took 7 bases from V and 10 from J, leaving 17 bases between them. The CDR3 loop reads CASTTRGEGEQFF. As DNA, the CDR3 is TGTGCCAGCACCACCCGCGGGGAAGGAGAGCAGTTCTTC.

The count of this clonotype is one. The chain combines TRBV20-1 with TRBJ1-1; TRBD1 is a possible D gene (6 bases). The germline gives CDR1 DFQATT, CDR2 SNEGSKA (reference sequence). The length of the CDR3 is 14 residues. Trimming removed 0 bases from V and 0 bases from J, with 8 bases in between. The CDR3, as DNA: TGCAGTGCTAGAGAGGGGGCCATGAACACTGAAGCTTTCTTT. Its protein is CSAREGAMNTEAFF.

This clonotype showed up just once. This chain links TRBV9 with TRBJ1-2; TRBD1 matches 7 bases. The CDR3 extends over 15 amino acids. Germline V lookup: CDR1 SGDLS, CDR2 YYNGEE. The ends lost 0 bases at V and 6 bases at J; junction bases unmatched: 8. DNA for the CDR3: TGTGCCAGCAGCGTAGCAGGGACAGAGGGGGATGGCTACACCTTC. Amino acid sequence: CASSVAGTEGDGYTF. Combining the CDR3 with reference TRBV9 and TRBJ1-2 gives the whole variable domain DSGVTQTPKHLITATGQRVTLRCSPRSGDLSVYWYQQSLDQGLQFLIQYYNGEERAKGNILERFSAQQFPDLHSELNLSSLELGDSALYFCASSVAGTEGDGYTFGSGTRLTVV.

Only one count was recorded for this clonotype. This chain links TRBV3-1 with TRBJ1-2; the match to TRBD1 covers 7 bases. The trim removed 2 bases at V and 2 bases at J, leaving 2 bases unmatched. The CDR3 sequence is 14 residues long. From germline, CDR1 is LGHDT and CDR2 YNNKEL (reference sequence). The CDR3 loop reads CASSQPGQNYGYTF. The CDR3 coding sequence is TGTGCCAGCAGCCAACCGGGACAGAACTATGGCTACACCTTC.

This chain links TRBV7-2 with TRBJ2-1, with a tentative D call TRBD2 (5 bases). The V and J ends lost 0 bases and 7 bases respectively, with 10 bases between them. Germline V gene data show CDR1 as SGHTA and CDR2 as FQGNSA. The CDR3 runs to 14 residues. CDR3 nucleotides: TGTGCCAGCAGCTTAGCGAGGTGGAGGAATGAGCAGTTCTTC. It is translated as CASSLARWRNEQFF. Based on the CDR3 plus reference TRBV7-2 and TRBJ2-1, the full variable domain is GAGVSQSPSNKVTEKGKDVELRCDPISGHTALYWYRQSLGQGLEFLIYFQGNSAPDKSGLPSDRFSAERTGGSVSTLTIQRTQQEDSAVYLCASSLARWRNEQFFGPGTRLTVL.